The 12 T cell receptor beta chains below come from one sample, sequenced in a study of beta chain features in type 1 diabetes. Every isolated RNA sample was fully reverse transcribed, so sequencing captured expressed TCRB transcripts. TCRdb's table, derived via immunoSEQ multiplex PCR, lists solely in-frame clones and lacks some. This repertoire shows under 450,000 clones, over 13% found once; its top ten account for about 0.019%. The sample taken for sequencing was naive CD4+ T cells from blood. All receptors derive from a woman aged 18 to 35 in good health.

The J gene is TRBJ1-2, the V gene TRBV4-2; a weak D match, TRBD1 (6 bases). CDR1 LGHNA and CDR2 YNFKEQ come from the germline V gene. The CDR3 runs 13 residues. V was pared by 4 bases and J by 2 bases, with 8 bases between. CDR3 in amino acids: CASSPGQNYGYTF. The CDR3 region has the DNA TGTGCCAGCAGCCCTGGACAGAACTATGGCTACACCTTC.

This clone was observed a few times. The V gene is TRBV19, the J gene TRBJ1-2; D possibly corresponds to TRBD1 (6 bases). The V gene's germline CDR1 is LNHDA and CDR2 SQIVND (reference sequence). This CDR3 has 12 residues. The ends were cut back, 5 bases at V and 8 bases at J, with 12 bases in the middle. The CDR3 spells CASSQQGYGYTF. CDR3 sequence (DNA): TGTGCCAGTAGTCAACAGGGTTACGGCTACACCTTC.

The chain has TRBV19 and TRBJ2-5; a weak D match, TRBD2 (6 bases). Germline V CDR1 and CDR2: LNHDA, SQIVND (reference sequence). V lost 5 bases to trimming and J lost 5 bases, with 15 bases between them. The CDR3 is made up of 14 amino acids. The CDR3: CASSDRGTQETQYF. In DNA, the CDR3 is TGTGCCAGTAGTGACCGGGGGACTCAGGAGACCCAGTACTTC.

The chain is built from TRBV18 and TRBJ2-3; TRBD2 matches 14 bases. Trimming cost V 3 bases and J 8 bases; bases outside gene matches: 7. CDR1 is KGHSH and CDR2 is LQKENI in the germline V gene. The CDR3 totals 16 residues. The CDR3 sequence: CASSPSGLAGAGTQYF. CDR3 sequence (DNA): TGTGCCAGCTCACCTTCGGGACTAGCGGGAGCGGGTACGCAGTATTTT.

This clone was seen a handful of times. The V gene is TRBV30, the J gene TRBJ2-2; 8 nucleotides agree with TRBD2. Germline assignment: CDR1 GTSNPN and CDR2 SVGIG (reference sequence). V dropped 0 bases and J dropped 6; count of bases not matched to a gene: 3. There are 14 residues in the CDR3. CDR3 loop: CAWSVRGGSGELFF. DNA for the CDR3: TGTGCCTGGAGTGTACGGGGGGGCTCCGGGGAGCTGTTTTTT.

The rearrangement uses TRBV7-8 and TRBJ2-1, with a tentative D call TRBD2 (6 bases). The CDR3 is 17 residues long. The V and J ends lost 1 base and 0 bases respectively, with 13 bases between them. Germline lookup yields CDR1 SGHVS and CDR2 FQNEAQ. CDR3 in amino acids: CASSLGRRGSSYNEQFF. DNA of the CDR3: TGTGCCAGCAGCTTAGGTCGTCGGGGGAGCTCCTACAATGAGCAGTTCTTC.

In nucleotides, the CDR3 is TGTGCCAGCAGAGGTACAGGGGTTGCCATTCAGTACTTC. The encoded protein is CASRGTGVAIQYF. The V call is TRBV7-9, the J call TRBJ2-4; 7 positions agree with TRBD1. CDR3 length: 13 amino acids. Per the germline V gene, CDR1 is SEHNR and CDR2 is FQNEAQ (reference sequence). V shed 6 bases, J shed 9 bases, and the junction held 8 bases outside the gene matches.

The CDR3 bases are TGTGCCAGCAGCCATAGGACTCTGAGCTCCTACGAGCAGTACTTC. This sequence encodes CASSHRTLSSYEQYF. V gene TRBV14 combines with J gene TRBJ2-7, with D tentatively TRBD2 (5 bases). The CDR3 runs to 15 residues. Trimming shortened V by 3 bases and J by 0 bases, and 12 bases separated the two germline ends. The V gene's germline CDR1 is SGHDN and CDR2 FVKESK.

This clone came up a few times. The gene calls are TRBV20-1 and TRBJ2-5; D remains unclear. The CDR3 has 11 amino acids. Trimming removed 3 bases at V and 7 bases at J, with 9 bases between. CDR1 is DFQATT and CDR2 is SNEGSKA in the germline V gene (reference sequence). The CDR3 DNA reads TGCAGTGCTAGGAGAGTTGGGACCCAGTACTTC. Its protein product is CSARRVGTQYF.

The table lists this clone with a few counts. This chain joins TRBV19 and TRBJ2-2, with 7 bases fitting TRBD1. J gave up 2 bases and V 6 bases, and 6 bases lay outside the gene matches. Germline V CDR1 and CDR2: LNHDA, SQIVND (reference sequence). The CDR3 totals 15 residues. As DNA, the CDR3 is TGTGCCAGTAGGACAGGGCCGATAAACACCGGGGAGCTGTTTTTT. This gives the protein CASRTGPINTGELFF.

The rearrangement uses TRBV29-1 and TRBJ1-5, with TRBD1 identical over 9 bases. The germline CDR1 and CDR2 sequences are SQVTM and ANQGSEA. This CDR3 comprises 14 residues. The V gene end was trimmed by 4 bases and the J gene end by 7 bases; junction bases not matched to a gene: 8. CDR3 loop: CSVGIQGAGQPQHF. The DNA for the CDR3 is TGCAGCGTTGGTATACAGGGGGCAGGGCAGCCCCAGCATTTT.

This clone has just a few counts. The chain joins TRBV29-1 to TRBJ2-2; 10 bases agree with TRBD1. This CDR3 region has 14 residues. Looked up from germline, CDR1 is SQVTM and CDR2 is ANQGSEA. After removal of 7 bases from V and 2 bases from J, the junction contained 4 bases not matched to a gene. The CDR3 nucleotides read TGCAGCGCTGGGACAGGGGTTAACACCGGGGAGCTGTTTTTT. It yields the protein CSAGTGVNTGELFF.